These 6 T cell receptor beta chains came from one sample sequenced in a study of cytomegalovirus exposure and HLA in healthy donors (dated by TCRdb to about 2017). Preparation of the library involved the immunoSEQ multiplex PCR assay. TCRdb stores this immuneACCESS table with in-frame sequences only. Part of the clones is absent; in the studies checked, under half of the shortfall reflects unresolved V genes, and no reason is known for the rest. A total of 70,000 to 75,000 clones appear in this sample, 85% to 95% of them only once. 3.2% of the sample lies in the top ten. Sequenced sample: PBMCs. The receptors were gathered from a woman in her late teens or twenties in good health and CMV-seropositive.

This rearrangement joins TRBV4-1 to TRBJ2-1; D is possibly TRBD2 (5 bases). Trimming took off 2 bases at V and 5 bases at J, with 22 bases between the two ends. CDR3 length equals 18 residues. Germline CDR1 MGHRA, CDR2 YSYEKL. CDR3 nucleotides: TGCGCCAGCAGCCAATCCCCCAATCTAGCTCGGGGAGACAATGAGCAGTTCTTC. It encodes CASSQSPNLARGDNEQFF.

This clone appeared a single time. The chain has TRBV19 and TRBJ1-6, with no clear D. The germline CDR1 and CDR2 sequences are LNHDA and SQIVND (reference sequence). The CDR3 spans 14 residues. With 7 bases removed from V and 9 bases from J, the gap between germline ends came to 16 bases. This CDR3 is CASTPGSQISPLHF. Here the CDR3 DNA reads TGTGCCAGTACCCCGGGATCTCAAATTTCACCCCTCCACTTT.

The chain employs TRBV11-2 and TRBJ2-3, with 15 bases matching TRBD2. V lost 4 bases to trimming and J lost 5 bases; unmatched junction nucleotides: 4. The CDR3 length is 16 residues. CDR1 is SGHAT, CDR2 FQNNGV, per germline. The CDR3: CASSYGLAGGGDTQYF. CDR3 DNA sequence: TGTGCCAGCAGCTACGGACTAGCGGGGGGGGGAGATACGCAGTATTTT.

The genes are TRBV18 and TRBJ2-5, with a tentative D call TRBD1 (6 bases). The CDR3 contains 14 residues. Germline lookup yields CDR1 KGHSH and CDR2 LQKENI. With 1 base removed from V and 2 bases from J, the gap between germline ends came to 8 bases. CDR3 in amino acids: CASSPQQGQETQYF. In DNA form, the CDR3 reads TGTGCCAGCTCACCACAACAGGGACAAGAGACCCAGTACTTC.

This clone turned up a few times. Other DNA sequences in this sample translate to the same CDR3. The chain couples TRBV5-1 to TRBJ2-3; no reliable D call. Germline CDR1 reads SGHRS; CDR2 reads YFSETQ. This CDR3 contains 13 residues. Trimming removed 1 base from V and 4 bases from J, with 7 bases in between. CDR3 sequence (DNA): TGCGCCAGCAGCTTGACGGGTGCAGATACGCAGTATTTT. Translated, it gives CASSLTGADTQYF. The variable domain in full, completed from reference TRBV5-1 and TRBJ2-3, reads KAGVTQTPRYLIKTRGQQVTLSCSPISGHRSVSWYQQTPGQGLQFLFEYFSETQRNKGNFPGRFSGRQFSNSRSEMNVSTLELGDSALYLCASSLTGADTQYFGPGTRLTVL.

CDR3 DNA: TGTGCCAGCAGCAGGGATTTGAGGACAGTGAACACTGAAGCTTTCTTT. The encoded protein is CASSRDLRTVNTEAFF. The chain links TRBV27 to TRBJ1-1; tentatively, D is TRBD1 (6 bases). The CDR3 covers 16 residues. Between the trimmed V and J ends, which lost 6 bases and 0 bases, there was a span of 17 bases. Germline V gene data show CDR1 as MNHEY and CDR2 as SMNVEV (reference sequence).